Sequencing of this TCR beta chain was carried out in a study of blood T cell repertoires in COVID-19. The trim removed 5 bases at V and 7 bases at J, leaving 14 bases unmatched. The CDR3 has 16 amino acids. From germline, CDR1 is SGHTA and CDR2 FQGNSA. Original handling: The assay estimated nucleated cells by amplifying reference gene primers. Sequenced by immunoSEQ multiplex PCR; TCRdb stores in-frame clones only, minus some. The DNA was the basis for D and trimming; V, J and clone size are from that table. Of under 250,000 clones in the sample, under 85% are singletons; the top ten hold around 2%. The TCR comes from a man under 40 who had recovered from COVID-19. This rearrangement joins TRBV7-2 to TRBJ2-7; TRBD2 matches at 10 bases. Source material: peripheral blood. The DNA for the CDR3 is TGTGCCAGCAGCCCACCCCTCTGGCCACTAGCGGGGGAGCAGTACTTC. It codes for CASSPPLWPLAGEQYF.